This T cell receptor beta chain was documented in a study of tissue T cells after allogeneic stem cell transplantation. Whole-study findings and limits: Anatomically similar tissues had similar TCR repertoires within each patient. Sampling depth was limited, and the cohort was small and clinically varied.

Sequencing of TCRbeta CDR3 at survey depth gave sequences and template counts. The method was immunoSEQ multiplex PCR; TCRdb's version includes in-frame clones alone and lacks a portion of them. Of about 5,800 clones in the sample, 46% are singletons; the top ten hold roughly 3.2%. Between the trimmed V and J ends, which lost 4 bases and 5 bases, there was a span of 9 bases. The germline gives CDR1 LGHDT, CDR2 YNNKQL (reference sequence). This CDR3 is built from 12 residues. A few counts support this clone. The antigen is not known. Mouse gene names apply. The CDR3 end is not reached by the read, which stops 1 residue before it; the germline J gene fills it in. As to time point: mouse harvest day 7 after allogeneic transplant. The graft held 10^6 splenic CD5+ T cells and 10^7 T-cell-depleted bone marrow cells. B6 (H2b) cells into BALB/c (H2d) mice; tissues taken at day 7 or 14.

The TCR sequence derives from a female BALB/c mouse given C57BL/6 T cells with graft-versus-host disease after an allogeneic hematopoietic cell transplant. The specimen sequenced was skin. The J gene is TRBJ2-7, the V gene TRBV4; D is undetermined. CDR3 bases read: TGTGCCAGCAGCTTCACCCTTAATGAACAGTAC. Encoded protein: CASSFTLNEQY. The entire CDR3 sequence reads CASSFTLNEQYF.